What follows describes a single T cell receptor (beta chain). Antigen unknown. This sample stems from a study of CD8 T cells in ankylosing spondylitis. TCRdb re-analysed the 5' RACE reads in MiXCR, keeping a single row per CDR3 protein. The sample has over 700,000 distinct CDR3 sequences; 15% to 20% are singletons. Study-wide results and caveats: A motif in TCR beta, a set of eight highly homologous variants, appeared characteristic of ankylosing spondylitis blood. It was reported that disease-linked clones were significantly enriched in matched ankylosing spondylitis synovial fluid.

Material for sequencing was blood, either unsorted or a sorted T cell fraction (not recorded which). This sequence originates from a male donor with ankylosing spondylitis.

Here the CDR3 reads CSVDYRGDTEAFF. The CDR3 coding sequence is TGCAGCGTTGATTACAGGGGTGACACTGAAGCTTTCTTT. The chain links TRBV29-1 to TRBJ1-1, with 7 positions matching TRBD1. The CDR3 covers 13 residues. The V gene end was trimmed by 3 bases and the J gene end by 3 bases; junction bases not matched to a gene: 4. Germline V gives CDR1 SQVTM, CDR2 ANQGSEA.